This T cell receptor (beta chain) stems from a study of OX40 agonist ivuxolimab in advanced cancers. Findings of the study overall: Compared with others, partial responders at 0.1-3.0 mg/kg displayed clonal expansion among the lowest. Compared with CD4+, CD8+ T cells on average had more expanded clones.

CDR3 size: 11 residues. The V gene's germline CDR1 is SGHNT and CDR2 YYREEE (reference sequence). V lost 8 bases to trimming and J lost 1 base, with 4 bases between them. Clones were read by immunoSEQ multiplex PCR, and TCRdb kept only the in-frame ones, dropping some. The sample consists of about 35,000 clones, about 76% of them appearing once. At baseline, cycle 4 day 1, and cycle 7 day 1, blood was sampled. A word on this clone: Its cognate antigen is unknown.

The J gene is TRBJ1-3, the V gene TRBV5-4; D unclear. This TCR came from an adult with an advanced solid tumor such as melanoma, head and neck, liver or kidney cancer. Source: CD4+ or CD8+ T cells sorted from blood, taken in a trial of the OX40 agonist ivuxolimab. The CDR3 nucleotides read TGTGCCAGAATATCTGGAAACACCATATATTTT. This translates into CARISGNTIYF.